The source of this TCR beta chain is a study of T cell responses to AZD1222 COVID-19 vaccine. Study overall: Second doses at about 4 or about 12 weeks were pooled.

In the case of this clone: Its antigen is unidentified.

The V end was cut by 6 bases, the J end by 8 bases, with 16 bases between. Germline lookup yields CDR1 MGHDK and CDR2 SYGVNS. There are 14 residues in the CDR3. Here immunoSEQ multiplex PCR was the method, and the copy in TCRdb shows in-frame clones only, minus some. Found here are about 110,000 clones, about 86% of them singletons; the top ten hold 3% to 4%. General observations from the study: Reportedly, close to half of spike-specific TCRs are directed against unmutated variant regions. It was only after the peak T cell response that any repertoires were sampled.

The sample in question was peripheral blood, obtained on day 0 of AZD1222 vaccination. The J gene is TRBJ1-4, the V gene TRBV25-1; maybe TRBD1 (6 bases). This receptor was obtained from an adult in good health. The CDR3 here is CASRREGQGEKLFF. DNA for the CDR3: TGTGCCAGCAGACGGGAGGGGCAGGGGGAAAAACTGTTTTTT.